A single sample gave rise to the 27 T cell receptor beta chains below, sequenced in a study of graft-versus-host responses after intestinal transplantation. Profiled with immunoSEQ multiplex PCR; TCRdb holds only in-frame clones, not every one. The sample shows roughly 1,400 clones, about 87% of them seen only once. The input for sequencing was PBMCs, taken approximately 33 days after intestinal transplant. The receptor source for this set is a human patient who received an intestinal transplant, so some T cells may come from the graft donor.

The rearrangement links TRBV6-5 to TRBJ2-7, with a possible D match to TRBD1 (6 bases). The V and J ends lost 0 bases and 3 bases respectively, with 9 bases between them. This CDR3 has 14 residues. The V gene's germline CDR1 is MNHEY and CDR2 SVGAGI. The CDR3 DNA sequence: TGTGCCAGCAGTTACTCGGGACATCGCTACGAGCAGTACTTC. It encodes CASSYSGHRYEQYF.

This chain links TRBV6-5 with TRBJ2-7; D may be TRBD2 (6 bases). Trimming left V 2 bases short and J 13 bases short, with 15 bases between. The CDR3 has 12 residues. The germline CDR1 and CDR2 sequences are MNHEY and SVGAGI. As DNA, the CDR3 is TGTGCCAGCAGTTACACTCGGGAGTTCGTTTACTTC. Translation gives CASSYTREFVYF.

This rearrangement joins TRBV2 to TRBJ1-4; 7 bases match TRBD1. Germline-derived CDR1 and CDR2 are SNHLY and FYNNEI. This CDR3 is 12 amino acids long. V lost 8 bases, J lost 15 bases, and 12 bases stayed unmatched. The DNA of the CDR3 is TGTGCCAGCCAGGGGGTCCGAGACTTGATGTTTTTT. It encodes CASQGVRDLMFF.

This sequence joins TRBV9 and TRBJ2-3; no clear D gene. Germline lookup yields CDR1 SGDLS and CDR2 YYNGEE. The CDR3 contains 14 residues. The ends were cut back, 0 bases at V and 6 bases at J, with 11 bases in the middle. The CDR3 protein is CASSVAVLTDTQYF. The CDR3 nucleotides are TGTGCCAGCAGCGTAGCGGTTTTGACGGATACGCAGTATTTT.

Note on this clone: Different DNA sequences within this sample yield the same CDR3. The chain has TRBV5-6 and TRBJ1-2; the match to TRBD1 covers 8 bases. This CDR3 is 15 amino acids long. J lost 5 bases, V lost 2 bases, and 8 bases had no gene match. Per germline, CDR1 SGHDT and CDR2 YYEEEE. The CDR3 DNA reads TGTGCCAGCAGCTTAGGACAGGGCGTGGGTTATGGCTACACCTTC. The encoded protein is CASSLGQGVGYGYTF.

The rearrangement joins TRBV19 to TRBJ2-3; 9 bases are a match to TRBD2. Germline V gene sequence: CDR1 LNHDA, CDR2 SQIVND (reference sequence). Unmatched junction bases numbered 6, after V lost 2 bases and J lost 3 bases. The CDR3 is 16 amino acids. The CDR3 region is CASSILASGATDTQYF. As DNA, the CDR3 is TGTGCCAGTAGTATATTGGCTAGCGGGGCGACAGATACGCAGTATTTT.

The chain couples TRBV25-1 to TRBJ2-6; no firm D call. The germline V gene encodes CDR1 MGHDK and CDR2 SYGVNS. V lost 3 bases and J 0 bases, leaving 3 bases between the germline ends. The CDR3 length is 14 residues. CDR3 loop: CASSDSSGANVLTF. In DNA form, the CDR3 reads TGTGCCAGCAGTGACAGCTCTGGGGCCAACGTCCTGACTTTC.

The chain uses TRBV28 and TRBJ2-7; perhaps TRBD2 as D (5 bases). The CDR3 length is 12 residues. Germline CDR1 is MDHEN and CDR2 is SYDVKM. V was clipped by 5 bases and J by 3 bases, with 8 bases between them. CDR3 loop: CASSLGVYEQYF. The CDR3 nucleotides are TGTGCCAGCAGTCTGGGAGTCTACGAGCAGTACTTC.

The chain links TRBV30 to TRBJ1-1; D unresolved. Germline values: CDR1 GTSNPN, CDR2 SVGIG (reference sequence). The CDR3 spans 13 residues. The germline V and J ends were trimmed by 0 bases and 0 bases, with 5 bases remaining between them. CDR3 protein: CAWSVFLNTEAFF. CDR3 coding DNA: TGTGCCTGGAGTGTTTTTCTGAACACTGAAGCTTTCTTT. Full variable domain (remainder filled in from reference TRBV30 and TRBJ1-1): SQTIHQWPATLVQPVGSPLSLECTVEGTSNPNLYWYRQAAGRGLQLLFYSVGIGQISSEVPQNLSASRPQDRQFILSSKKLLLSDSGFYLCAWSVFLNTEAFFGQGTRLTVV.

This chain connects TRBV7-7 to TRBJ1-2; D not certain. V dropped 5 bases and J dropped 4 bases, with 23 bases sitting between them. The CDR3 loop spans 17 amino acids. Germline CDR1 is SSHAT and CDR2 is FNYEAQ (reference sequence). The CDR3 nucleotides are TGTGCCAGCAGCCCTTTCGTTAAGTGCCGGGAGACCTATGGCTACACCTTC. As protein: CASSPFVKCRETYGYTF.

The chain uses TRBV18 and TRBJ1-3; D gene ambiguous. Trimming cost V 6 bases and J 0 bases, with 15 bases left between them. Germline assignment: CDR1 KGHSH and CDR2 LQKENI. There are 16 residues in the CDR3. CDR3 nucleotide sequence: TGTGCCAGCTCTCCGTCAGTCAGCGCCTCTGGAAACACCATATATTTT. This gives the protein CASSPSVSASGNTIYF.

V usage is TRBV30 and J usage is TRBJ1-5; D not certain. The length of the CDR3 is 11 residues. Germline CDR1 reads GTSNPN; CDR2 reads SVGIG (reference sequence). Trimming cost V 2 bases and J 11 bases, with 10 bases left between them. As DNA, the CDR3 is TGTGCCTGGAGTATGGGCGGGACCCAGCATTTT. This codes for CAWSMGGTQHF.

The genes are TRBV5-6 and TRBJ2-4, with a possible D match to TRBD2 (5 bases). The V gene lost 4 bases and the J gene lost 0 bases, with 14 bases spanning the gap. The CDR3 loop spans 16 amino acids. From germline, CDR1 is SGHDT and CDR2 YYEEEE. Here the CDR3 DNA reads TGTGCCAGCAGCATCCTAGCCCTCATAGCCAAAAACATTCAGTACTTC. Protein product: CASSILALIAKNIQYF.

The chain joins TRBV7-7 to TRBJ2-6; D not resolved. This CDR3 region has 18 residues. Germline-derived CDR1 and CDR2 are SSHAT and FNYEAQ (reference sequence). The V gene lost 4 bases and the J gene lost 5 bases, with 21 bases spanning the gap. The CDR3 region is CASSYITVPQSRANVLTF. The CDR3, as DNA: TGTGCCAGCAGCTATATCACAGTGCCACAAAGTCGGGCCAACGTCCTGACTTTC. Complete variable domain (other parts from reference TRBV7-7 and TRBJ2-6): GAGVSQSPRYKVTKRGQDVTLRCDPISSHATLYWYQQALGQGPEFLTYFNYEAQPDKSGLPSDRFSAERPEGSISTLTIQRTEQRDSAMYRCASSYITVPQSRANVLTFGAGSRLTVL.

V is TRBV19 and J is TRBJ2-2; D is ambiguous. This CDR3 has 13 residues. Germline CDR1 reads LNHDA; CDR2 reads SQIVND (reference sequence). With 3 bases removed from V and 7 bases from J, the gap between germline ends came to 9 bases. The CDR3 region has the DNA TGTGCCAGTAGTATCCAGGTTTTCGGGGAGCTGTTTTTT. Protein: CASSIQVFGELFF. Based on the CDR3 plus reference TRBV19 and TRBJ2-2, the full variable domain is DGGITQSPKYLFRKEGQNVTLSCEQNLNHDAMYWYRQDPGQGLRLIYYSQIVNDFQKGDIAEGYSVSREKKESFPLTVTSAQKNPTAFYLCASSIQVFGELFFGEGSRLTVL.

The J gene is TRBJ2-7, the V gene TRBV5-1, with TRBD1 matching over 11 bases. This CDR3 has 18 amino acids. From germline, CDR1 is SGHRS and CDR2 YFSETQ. V trimming: 3 bases; J trimming: 7 bases; junction bases outside the gene matches: 18. CDR3 sequence: CASSSDRYRDRGLEEQYF. CDR3 bases: TGCGCCAGCAGCTCTGACCGCTACCGGGACAGGGGGTTGGAAGAGCAGTACTTC.

The chain couples TRBV10-3 to TRBJ1-2; D may be TRBD1 (6 bases). CDR3 length: 14 residues. Germline V gene data show CDR1 as ENHRY and CDR2 as SYGVKD. V was trimmed by 8 bases and J by 0 bases, leaving 13 bases between them. In nucleotides, the CDR3 is TGTGCCATCGGGACACTATATACTAACTATGGCTACACCTTC. This encodes CAIGTLYTNYGYTF.

This clone was observed a single time. The rearrangement links TRBV5-4 to TRBJ2-7; a possible D gene is TRBD2 (6 bases). The CDR3 runs to 14 residues. V lost 5 bases, J lost 4 bases, and 16 bases lay in between. Germline CDR1 and CDR2: SGHNT and YYREEE (reference sequence). The CDR3 DNA reads as TGTGCCAGCAGATCTTGGGGTAGCGGATACGAGCAGTACTTC. Translating gives CASRSWGSGYEQYF.

The CDR3 region is CATAFSGPGTYEQYF. In nucleotides, the CDR3 is TGTGCCACCGCCTTTTCAGGCCCCGGGACCTACGAGCAGTACTTC. The rearrangement links TRBV7-8 to TRBJ2-7, with a possible D match to TRBD2 (5 bases). Germline CDR1 is SGHVS and CDR2 is FQNEAQ. The CDR3 is 15 amino acids. V was shortened by 10 bases and J by 2 bases, with 21 bases between the two germline ends.

This clone was found a few times. This rearrangement joins TRBV27 to TRBJ1-2; D is ambiguous. The CDR3 has 14 amino acids. CDR1 and CDR2 from the germline V gene are MNHEY and SMNVEV (reference sequence). The germline V and J ends were trimmed by 4 bases and 4 bases, with 13 bases remaining between them. This CDR3 is CASSSLMGSYGYTF. CDR3 bases: TGTGCCAGCAGTTCTCTCATGGGTAGCTATGGCTACACCTTC.

This rearrangement joins TRBV4-1 to TRBJ1-1; D not certain. CDR1 and CDR2 from the germline V gene are MGHRA and YSYEKL. The CDR3 is 14 amino acids. The V end lost 4 bases, the J end lost 6 bases, and 15 bases lay between the germline ends. The CDR3 nucleotides read TGCGCCAGCAGCCCCGCGGAGGGAGGCGCTGAAGCTTTCTTT. Protein: CASSPAEGGAEAFF.

The V gene is TRBV11-2, the J gene TRBJ1-4; D may be TRBD1 (5 bases). This CDR3 is built from 16 residues. Trimming stripped 1 base from V and 0 bases from J, with 9 bases between. Germline V gene data show CDR1 as SGHAT and CDR2 as FQNNGV. This CDR3 is CASSLGQTPTNEKLFF. DNA of the CDR3: TGTGCCAGCAGCTTAGGACAGACCCCAACTAATGAAAAACTGTTTTTT. Combining the CDR3 with reference TRBV11-2 and TRBJ1-4 gives the whole variable domain EAGVAQSPRYKIIEKRQSVAFWCNPISGHATLYWYQQILGQGPKLLIQFQNNGVVDDSQLPKDRFSAERLKGVDSTLKIQPAKLEDSAVYLCASSLGQTPTNEKLFFGSGTQLSVL.

This clone was seen just once. This rearrangement joins TRBV4-1 to TRBJ2-1; D perhaps matches TRBD2 (6 bases). The germline gives CDR1 MGHRA, CDR2 YSYEKL. Between the trimmed V and J ends, which lost 4 bases and 0 bases, there was a span of 10 bases. The CDR3 runs to 15 residues. CDR3 in DNA: TGCGCCAGCAGCCCAGCGGGCAGCTCCTACAATGAGCAGTTCTTC. As protein: CASSPAGSSYNEQFF.

About this clone itself: A junction end diverges from the germline sequence, so it may reflect a read error. The chain has TRBV25-1 and TRBJ1-2, with D tentatively TRBD1 (6 bases). The germline gives CDR1 MGHDK, CDR2 SYGVNS. The CDR3 runs 12 residues. The CDR3 reads CASNRAGGALSF. DNA of the CDR3: TGTGCCAGCAACCGCGCGGGGGGCGCGCTCTCCTTC.

This clone was observed a single time. The gene calls are TRBV2 and TRBJ1-1; 7 nucleotides agree with TRBD1. Unmatched junction bases numbered 8, after V lost 10 bases and J lost 0 bases. The CDR3 runs to 14 residues. Germline-derived CDR1 and CDR2 are SNHLY and FYNNEI. The CDR3 nucleotides are TGTGCCATTCCGGGACAGAGAATGAACACTGAAGCTTTCTTT. The encoded protein is CAIPGQRMNTEAFF. Based on the CDR3 plus reference TRBV2 and TRBJ1-1, the full variable domain is EPEVTQTPSHQVTQMGQEVILRCVPISNHLYFYWYRQILGQKVEFLVSFYNNEISEKSEIFDDQFSVERPDGSNFTLKIRSTKLEDSAMYFCAIPGQRMNTEAFFGQGTRLTVV.

This clone was seen only once. The rearrangement joins TRBV4-2 to TRBJ2-7, with D unclear. The CDR3 sequence is 11 residues long. The V end lost 5 bases, the J end lost 6 bases, and 8 bases lay between the germline ends. Germline CDR1 LGHNA, CDR2 YNFKEQ. CDR3 bases: TGTGCCAGCAGCTTGTCCGGCGAGCAGTACTTC. Protein sequence: CASSLSGEQYF.

This chain joins TRBV13 and TRBJ2-3, with 8 positions matching TRBD2. The junction had 3 bases not matched to a gene; V was cut back by 0 bases and J by 1 base. Germline V CDR1 and CDR2: PRHDT, FYEKMQ (reference sequence). CDR3 size: 16 residues. CDR3: CASSLGSGKGTDTQYF. The CDR3 DNA reads TGTGCCAGCAGCTTAGGTAGCGGGAAAGGCACAGATACGCAGTATTTT.